The 20 T cell receptor beta chains below were found in one sample sequenced in a study of human T cells and chemical hapten exposure. TCRdb itself ran the RACE reads through MiXCR, one entry per CDR3 protein. The sample records 180,000 or so distinct CDR3 sequences, about a fifth being singletons. The sample's time point: patch test 1, 2 weeks after DPC sensitization. Treatment here: therapeutic diphenylcyclopropenone sensitization with weekly scalp DPC. Sequencing used whole blood, obtained in connection with sensitization to the hapten diphenylcyclopropenone (DPC). All receptors come from a woman in her forties or fifties with alopecia areata. Some clones in this sample may be carry-over from other donors' samples.

The V call is TRBV27, the J call TRBJ1-2; 7 bases agree with TRBD1. There are 16 residues in the CDR3. V was clipped by 5 bases and J by 3 bases; unmatched bases: 12. Germline V lookup: CDR1 MNHEY, CDR2 SMNVEV (reference sequence). The CDR3 reads CASSQTGTEGYYGYTF. The DNA for the CDR3 is TGTGCCAGCAGTCAAACCGGGACAGAGGGATACTATGGCTACACCTTC.

V gene TRBV20-1 combines with J gene TRBJ2-3; 7 bases agree with TRBD2. The germline CDR1 and CDR2 sequences are DFQATT and SNEGSKA (reference sequence). After removal of 5 bases from V and 12 bases from J, the junction contained 14 bases not matched to a gene. This CDR3 has 13 amino acids. The CDR3 nucleotides read TGCAGTGCTTTTAACCCTAGCGGAGGTTACCAGTATTTT. This translates into CSAFNPSGGYQYF.

This clonotype was found a few times. The chain carries TRBV27 and TRBJ2-3; 7 positions match TRBD1. CDR3 size: 15 residues. Germline CDR1 MNHEY, CDR2 SMNVEV (reference sequence). J was trimmed by 2 bases and V by 6 bases; bases with no gene match: 8. CDR3 nucleotides: TGTGCCAGCAGACCACAGGGGTTTTACACAGATACGCAGTATTTT. This sequence encodes CASRPQGFYTDTQYF.

There are a few counts of this clonotype. The chain links TRBV7-9 to TRBJ2-3; 8 nucleotides line up with TRBD2. This CDR3 has 14 amino acids. The germline V gene has CDR1 SEHNR and CDR2 FQNEAQ (reference sequence). The junction had 6 bases not matched to a gene; V was cut back by 3 bases and J by 7 bases. The CDR3 DNA reads TGTGCCAGCAGCTTGATTAGCGGGATATATACGCAGTATTTT. Translation gives CASSLISGIYTQYF.

This chain uses TRBV6-1 with TRBJ1-1; D uncertain. Germline values: CDR1 MNHNS, CDR2 SASEGT. The CDR3 runs to 13 residues. The V and J ends lost 2 bases and 0 bases respectively, with 4 bases between them. CDR3 protein: CASSERLNTEAFF. In DNA, the CDR3 is TGTGCCAGCAGTGAAAGGTTGAACACTGAAGCTTTCTTT.

This clonotype was recorded a few times. Written as DNA, the CDR3 is TGTGCCAGCAGTGAGTCGTGGTCGGAGACCCAGTACTTC. This gives the protein CASSESWSETQYF. J is TRBJ2-5 and V is TRBV2; D unclear. This CDR3 has 13 amino acids. The V end lost 3 bases, the J end lost 5 bases, and 10 bases lay between the germline ends. In germline, CDR1 is SNHLY, CDR2 FYNNEI.

This chain joins TRBV12-5 and TRBJ2-2; 7 nucleotides match TRBD1. Germline-derived CDR1 and CDR2 are LGHNT and FRNRAP. The junction had 5 bases not matched to a gene; V was cut back by 4 bases and J by 3 bases. The CDR3 loop spans 15 amino acids. CDR3 in amino acids: CASGSGGIDTGELFF. The CDR3 DNA sequence: TGTGCTAGTGGTTCAGGGGGTATCGACACCGGGGAGCTGTTTTTT.

The V and J genes are TRBV7-2 and TRBJ2-3; TRBD1 matches at 7 bases. This CDR3 comprises 16 residues. Germline values: CDR1 SGHTA, CDR2 FQGNSA. V was clipped by 4 bases and J by 4 bases; unmatched bases: 11. The CDR3 DNA is TGTGCCAGCAGCTACGCCAGGGGGTTGGTTGCAGATACGCAGTATTTT. It translates to CASSYARGLVADTQYF.

This clonotype appeared many times. The V and J genes are TRBV18 and TRBJ2-7; 7 nucleotides align to TRBD1. Looked up from germline, CDR1 is KGHSH and CDR2 is LQKENI. The CDR3 loop spans 14 amino acids. J gave up 2 bases and V 6 bases, and 7 bases lay outside the gene matches. CDR3 in DNA: TGTGCCAGCTCCCTCTCGGGACAGCCCTACGAGCAGTACTTC. Translating gives CASSLSGQPYEQYF.

This clonotype was counted only a few times. The rearrangement uses TRBV6-5 and TRBJ2-1; D gene unclear. V gave up 2 bases and J gave up 5 bases, with 16 bases separating them. Germline V gene lookup returns CDR1 MNHEY and CDR2 SVGAGI. The CDR3 sequence is 16 residues long. In DNA form, the CDR3 reads TGTGCCAGCAGTTACGAGCTCCCAGGTCGGGACAATGAGCAGTTCTTC. Its translation is CASSYELPGRDNEQFF.

This clonotype was counted a few times. The gene calls are TRBV7-2 and TRBJ1-1; D is unclear. Trimming pared 8 bases from V and 6 bases from J, leaving 16 bases between. This CDR3 is built from 13 residues. Germline CDR1 is SGHTA and CDR2 is FQGNSA. CDR3 sequence (DNA): TGTGCCAGCCGAGGAGTTCGGGTCGCTGAAGCTTTCTTT. Its protein is CASRGVRVAEAFF.

The chain employs TRBV9 and TRBJ2-7, with 9 bases lining up with TRBD1. Trimming at V came to 3 bases and at J to 7 bases, leaving 14 bases not matched to a gene. Germline values: CDR1 SGDLS, CDR2 YYNGEE. The CDR3 is made up of 16 amino acids. The CDR3 reads CASSASLNRGPEEQYF. The CDR3 region has the DNA TGTGCCAGCAGCGCCTCCCTAAACAGGGGGCCAGAAGAGCAGTACTTC.

The chain links TRBV29-1 to TRBJ2-7; 8 bases align to TRBD1. The CDR3 sequence is 14 residues long. Germline V CDR1 and CDR2: SQVTM, ANQGSEA. V dropped 4 bases and J dropped 3; count of bases not matched to a gene: 8. The CDR3 nucleotides read TGCAGCGTTGTGAGACAGGGGCCTATCTACGAGCAGTACTTC. It codes for CSVVRQGPIYEQYF.

This clonotype was seen a few times. The chain recombines TRBV5-1 with TRBJ2-2; 12 nucleotides agree with TRBD2. The CDR3 consists of 17 residues. Germline V gene lookup returns CDR1 SGHRS and CDR2 YFSETQ. Losses at the gene ends were 2 bases for V and 4 bases for J; bases not matched to a gene: 6. CDR3 sequence (DNA): TGCGCCAGCAGCTTCCTAGGACTAGCGGGATTCACCGGGGAGCTGTTTTTT. This gives the protein CASSFLGLAGFTGELFF.

This rearrangement joins TRBV20-1 to TRBJ2-5, with 10 bases that match TRBD2. Germline V gene lookup returns CDR1 DFQATT and CDR2 SNEGSKA (reference sequence). Germline trimming cut 6 bases from V and 1 base from J; bases unmatched to any gene: 8. The CDR3 runs to 15 residues. The CDR3 sequence: CSAETPSGSQETQYF. As DNA, the CDR3 is TGCAGTGCCGAAACCCCTAGCGGGAGCCAAGAGACCCAGTACTTC.

The CDR3, as DNA: TGTGCCAGCAGTTCAGGGACCCCGGGGGGCAATCAGCCCCAGCATTTT. Encoded protein: CASSSGTPGGNQPQHF. The chain carries TRBV12-3 or TRBV12-4 and TRBJ1-5; D may be TRBD1 (5 bases). V was cut by 4 bases and J by 2 bases, with 15 bases left in between. The CDR3 length is 16 residues.

The chain carries TRBV7-8 and TRBJ2-1, with 7 positions matching TRBD2. The germline V gene encodes CDR1 SGHVS and CDR2 FQNEAQ. CDR3 size: 15 residues. V lost 1 base to trimming and J lost 7 bases; unmatched junction nucleotides: 7. CDR3 residues: CASSLVSGIGNEQFF. The CDR3 nucleotides read TGTGCCAGCAGCTTAGTGAGCGGGATAGGGAATGAGCAGTTCTTC.

This clonotype has only one observation. V is TRBV29-1 and J is TRBJ2-7; weak D call: TRBD1 (6 bases). The germline V gene has CDR1 SQVTM and CDR2 ANQGSEA. There are 13 residues in the CDR3. Trimming pared 6 bases from V and 6 bases from J, leaving 18 bases between. The CDR3 sequence is CSVCPTGPGEQYF. CDR3 nucleotides: TGCAGCGTCTGTCCTACAGGGCCCGGCGAGCAGTACTTC.

In its sample, this clonotype was seen a few times. The J gene is TRBJ2-7, the V gene TRBV27; D unresolved. The CDR3 totals 13 residues. The germline CDR1 and CDR2 sequences are MNHEY and SMNVEV (reference sequence). Trimming took off 7 bases at V and 2 bases at J, with 12 bases between the two ends. This CDR3 reads CASTSRRTYEQYF. The DNA of the CDR3 is TGTGCCAGCACCTCTAGAAGAACCTACGAGCAGTACTTC.

V gene TRBV5-1 combines with J gene TRBJ2-2, with D unclear. The CDR3 is made up of 14 amino acids. Germline CDR1 and CDR2: SGHRS and YFSETQ. V was shortened by 0 bases and J by 8 bases, with 11 bases between the two germline ends. CDR3 DNA: TGCGCCAGCAGCTTGGTAACGGGTTCAGGGGAGCTGTTTTTT. This gives the protein CASSLVTGSGELFF.